This T cell receptor beta chain was retrieved from a study of cytomegalovirus exposure and HLA in healthy donors listed by TCRdb under 2017. About the investigation overall: According to an earlier analysis of several hundred of the donors, roughly 180 million T cells yielded roughly 110 million unique TCR beta sequences and approximately 280 Gb of sequence data. The study profiled the T cell repertoires of approximately 700 subjects by immunosequencing and related them to cytomegalovirus serostatus. In a later analysis, previously published TCR beta repertoires from hundreds of donors were re-analyzed and high-resolution HLA genotyping was added so that TCR occurrence patterns could be studied. To predict cytomegalovirus infection status, the study combined high-throughput TCR immunosequencing, statistical association of individual TCRs with disease status, and machine learning. Rather than drawing on any new phenotypic data, the later analysis identified candidate immune exposures from TCR beta sequences and the way those sequences occurred across donors. In addition to the first cohort of around 670 subjects, a separate validation cohort of 130 or so different subjects was used. The genetic ancestry cluster associated with self-reported Caucasian donors included about 84% of the approximately 410 genotyped donors. HLA typing included class I and class II loci at four-digit resolution. A later genetic analysis took genome-wide SNP genotypes for about 55% of the 666 donors and used that subset as a discovery cohort. The study was designed to test whether signatures of past pathogen exposure could be identified by cataloging public T cell receptors. Across under 500 genotyped donors of the cohort, an average of approximately 240,000 unique TCR beta nucleotide sequences per donor were sequenced, and 15% to 20% of those sequences were non-productive. An earlier analysis of nearly 600 of the donors applied high-throughput TCR beta sequencing to assess whether each TCR beta V gene segment acted as functional or pseudogenic. Because of strong linkage in the cohort, 4 to 6 DR-DQ haplotypes were treated as single units for association and clustering. An early release covering roughly 580 HLA-typed donors comprised about 290 gigabases of sequencing data and tens of millions of unique TCR sequences. Donor age, sex, ethnicity and CMV serostatus were collected together with the repertoire data. All discovery cohort repertoires had been generated on a single sequencing platform. The number of donors typed differed by locus, with roughly 629-640 for A, B, C, DRB1 and DQB1, around 560 for DQA1, 600 to 610 for DPA1, and under 490 for DPB1. General findings and caveats noted by the study authors: Most TCR sequences were seen in very few donors, while some public TCRs were found in many individuals. Some IMGT-functional V segments, including TRBV6-2 and TRBV6-3, could not be distinguished by the 87-base-pair reads and were therefore excluded. Most CMV-associated TCR beta chains appeared to be HLA-restricted in a later analysis, and the HLA associations seemed to be driven largely by CMV exposure. A group of highly shared sequence variants was considered likely to be a technical artifact of the sequencing pipeline. A total of some 180 TCR beta chains were listed by the study as associated with cytomegalovirus. In this cohort, only TCR beta chains were sequenced, and detectable features were limited by the absence of alpha or paired-chain data. Immune exposure information for the cohort was limited to CMV serostatus. Linkage disequilibrium might explain the correlated functional status among segregating V segments, but an unknown experimental factor could not be excluded. Several of the top co-occurrence clusters appeared to be linked to parvovirus B19, influenza, CMV and Epstein-Barr virus, according to a later analysis. In a later analysis, over 15,000 TCR beta sequences were associated with specific HLA alleles at a false discovery rate of 0.05. In an earlier analysis of some 640 of the donors, most TCR beta V segments were observed in productive rearrangements about 87% or about 30% of the time, broadly matching IMGT annotations. Compared with the roughly 670-donor mean, donors in an Asian-associated ancestry cluster had fewer N-insertions in productive TCRs, according to a later genetic analysis. V-gene and J-gene trimming of TCR beta chains was associated with a missense DCLRE1C variant in a later genetic analysis, and the association was replicated in an independent cohort. Because HLA typing was missing for some donors at each locus, association tests included only the typed subset. The authors suggested that the approach could potentially be extended to other disease states and immunological phenotypes. Sequencing depth was assumed to be roughly uniform across donors in the presence/absence analyses, though that assumption may not hold. Cytomegalovirus status was reported to be diagnosed by the classifier with high specificity and sensitivity in both the original and validation cohorts. The earlier analysis of nearly 600 of the donors excluded fewer than 20 rarely observed V segments, including chromosome 9 orphons, because counts were too low. In a later analysis, HLA-associated TCR beta chains were found to be more clonally expanded and to have lower generation probabilities than equally common non-associated chains. Assigning TCR associations to individual alleles was difficult when HLA alleles, especially DR and DQ, strongly co-occurred. A further reported finding was that TCR beta sequences accurately predicted the HLA-A and HLA-B alleles for most subjects in the first cohort. According to a later analysis, TCR association rates differed among HLA loci, with DRB1 alleles showing the most associated TCRs and HLA-C alleles showing the fewest. A few of the identified cytomegalovirus-associated TCR beta chains were confirmed in vitro to be specific for cytomegalovirus antigens.

A remark on this clone: It lacks a known antigen. Nothing much larger sits one base from this clone, and base qualities are not available.

Preparation of the library involved the immunoSEQ multiplex PCR assay. The multiplex PCR relied on a mix of 60 forward primers for TCR Vbeta segments and 13 reverse primers for TCR Jbeta segments. The CDR3 region of rearranged TCR beta genes was amplified from genomic DNA by a multiplex PCR assay. Amplified TCR beta libraries were sequenced as 87-base-pair reads on the Illumina HiSeq System. The study's processing was this. Across the roughly 670 repertoires, a later analysis counted 75 million to 90 million unique TCR beta chains, about 10 million of which were shared by at least two donors. Raw reads were error-corrected and collapsed into unique sequences with a nearest-neighbor algorithm that merged closely related sequences to remove PCR and sequencing errors. To assign V, D and J gene segments, CDR3 sequences were aligned to IMGT reference sequences. Each retained sequence needed at least a six-nucleotide match to both a V gene segment and a J gene segment. Rearrangements were classified as productive when the CDR3 lacked stop codons and remained in frame with V and J, and all other rearrangements were classified as non-productive. Following IMGT convention, CDR3 was defined as the stretch from the second conserved V-encoded cysteine up to the conserved J-encoded phenylalanine. Sequences without an unambiguous match to a single V gene segment were excluded from the earlier analysis of 587 of the donors. In an earlier analysis of around 590 of the donors, a V segment was called functional when productive rearrangements were above 56.7%, and segregating when the standard deviation between donors exceeded 5%. A statistical classification framework was built to diagnose cytomegalovirus status from the catalog of TCR beta chain sequences. In a later analysis, TCR nucleotide sequences were compared against IMGT/GENE-DB human TR gene sequences so that V and J genes could be assigned. Using the TCRdist pipeline, a later analysis assigned CDR3 sequences along with most-parsimonious VDJ recombination scenarios. In a later analysis, every TCR beta chain was defined by the combination of its CDR3 amino acid sequence and its V-gene family, and reads without a unique V-gene family were dropped. To address suspected cross-contamination and a sequencing artifact, a later analysis removed a few hundred highly shared, low-generation-probability nucleotide sequences. For each public chain, a later analysis derived a clonal expansion index from normalized ranks of inferred template counts within each repertoire. Generation probabilities in a later analysis came from a VDJ recombination model fitted to out-of-frame rearrangements, and those results were checked against IGoR. In a later analysis, hypergeometric tests were used to score TCR-TCR, TCR-HLA and TCR-CMV co-occurrence, with a repertoire-size bias correction applied to TCR pairs. A later analysis estimated false discovery rates by permuting HLA or CMV assignments 20 times. In a later analysis, co-occurring TCRs were grouped with DBSCAN, and TCRdist sequence similarity was added when clustering was performed within HLA-allele-positive subsets. Repertoires with fewer than 30,000 or more than 120,000 public chains, plus five repertoires with anomalous nucleotide sharing, were excluded from co-occurrence clustering. In its TCRdb copy, this immuneACCESS table keeps in-frame sequences only and misses some clones. Where compared with another copy, unresolved V genes explain less than half of these, and the others have no known cause. V and J calls and clone size are given by that table; D and trimming were obtained from the DNA. For this sample there are some 130,000 clones; around 80% appear just once. Approximately 1.7% of the sample is held by the ten biggest clonotypes.

The cohort comprised around 700 healthy bone marrow donors. Cohort members were all nominally healthy when sampled, although unrecorded immune exposures were likely present. The donor was CMV seronegative and was included in the group of around 320 seronegative cohort members. Every donor gave a peripheral blood sample, and the peripheral blood mononuclear cells from that sample were used for TCR beta sequencing. Genomic DNA was extracted from the blood cell samples with the Qiagen DNeasy Blood Extraction Kit. The germline V and J ends show losses of 5 bases and 4 bases respectively, and no gene match explains 11 bases of the junction. CDR1 SGHTA and CDR2 FQGTGA were looked up in the germline V gene. Counted from cysteine to phenylalanine, this CDR3 has 17 amino acids. Here the CDR3 DNA is all that survives: 51 bases in frame from base 1.

This clonotype was sampled from a woman aged 50 to 65 in good health and CMV-seronegative. Material for sequencing was PBMCs. Here the chain combines TRBV7-3 and TRBJ2-5, with TRBD2 identical over 12 junction bases. The bases are TGTGCCAGCAGCCCAAAGGGTCTAGCGGGGGGGGGAGAGACCCAGTACTTC. This codes for CASSPKGLAGGGETQYF.